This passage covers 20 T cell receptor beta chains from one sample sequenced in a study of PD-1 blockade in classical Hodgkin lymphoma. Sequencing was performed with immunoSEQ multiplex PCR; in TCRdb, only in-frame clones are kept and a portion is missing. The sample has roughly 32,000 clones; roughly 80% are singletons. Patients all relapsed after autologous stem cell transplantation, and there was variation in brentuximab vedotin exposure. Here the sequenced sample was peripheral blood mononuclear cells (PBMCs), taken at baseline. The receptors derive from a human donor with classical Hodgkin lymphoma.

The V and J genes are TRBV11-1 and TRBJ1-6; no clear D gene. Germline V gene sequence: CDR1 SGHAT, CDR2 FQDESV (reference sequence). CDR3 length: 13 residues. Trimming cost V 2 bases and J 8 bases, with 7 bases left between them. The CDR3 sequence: CASSLLADSPLHF. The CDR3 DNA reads TGTGCCAGCAGCTTACTGGCGGATTCACCCCTCCACTTT.

The CDR3 region is CASSPTSPDRGRDEQFF. DNA of the CDR3: TGTGCCAGCAGCCCGACCAGCCCTGACAGGGGGCGAGATGAGCAGTTCTTC. The chain combines TRBV7-9 with TRBJ2-1; 10 nucleotides match TRBD1. With V trimmed by 5 bases and J by 8 bases, 15 bases remained unmatched. The germline CDR1 and CDR2 sequences are SEHNR and FQNEAQ (reference sequence). The CDR3 sequence is 17 residues long.

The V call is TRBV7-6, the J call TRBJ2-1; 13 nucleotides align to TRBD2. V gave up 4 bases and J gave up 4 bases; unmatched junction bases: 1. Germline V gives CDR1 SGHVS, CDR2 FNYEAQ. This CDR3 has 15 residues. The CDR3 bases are TGTGCCAGCAGCTCACTAGCGGGGGGGTACAATGAGCAGTTCTTC. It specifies CASSSLAGGYNEQFF.

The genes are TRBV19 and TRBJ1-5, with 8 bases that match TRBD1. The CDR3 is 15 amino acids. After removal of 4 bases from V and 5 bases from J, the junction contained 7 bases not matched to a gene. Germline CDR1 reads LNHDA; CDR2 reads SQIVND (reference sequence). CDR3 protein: CASSKEQGDDQPQHF. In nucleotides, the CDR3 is TGTGCCAGTAGTAAAGAACAGGGGGACGATCAGCCCCAGCATTTT.

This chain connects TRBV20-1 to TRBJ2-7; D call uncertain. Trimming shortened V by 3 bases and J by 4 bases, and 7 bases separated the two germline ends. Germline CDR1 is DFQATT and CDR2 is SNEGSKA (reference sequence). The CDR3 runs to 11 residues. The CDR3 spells CSASLNYEQYF. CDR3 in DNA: TGCAGTGCTAGCCTTAATTACGAGCAGTACTTC.

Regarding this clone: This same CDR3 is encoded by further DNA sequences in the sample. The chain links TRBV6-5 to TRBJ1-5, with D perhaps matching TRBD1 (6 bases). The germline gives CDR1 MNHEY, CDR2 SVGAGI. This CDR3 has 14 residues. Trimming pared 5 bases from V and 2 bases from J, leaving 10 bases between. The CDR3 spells CASSKGGGNQPQHF. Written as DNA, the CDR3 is TGTGCCAGCAGTAAGGGGGGCGGCAATCAGCCCCAGCATTTT.

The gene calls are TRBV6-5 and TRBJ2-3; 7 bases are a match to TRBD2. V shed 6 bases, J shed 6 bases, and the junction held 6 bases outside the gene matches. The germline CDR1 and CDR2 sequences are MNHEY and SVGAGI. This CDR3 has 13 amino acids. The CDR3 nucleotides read TGTGCCAGCAGCGGGGACTACTTGGATACGCAGTATTTT. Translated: CASSGDYLDTQYF.

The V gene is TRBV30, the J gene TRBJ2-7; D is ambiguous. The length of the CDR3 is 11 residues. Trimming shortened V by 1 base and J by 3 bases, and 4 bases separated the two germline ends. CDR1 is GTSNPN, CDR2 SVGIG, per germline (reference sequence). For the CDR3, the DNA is TGTGCCTGGAGTGGTCACTACGAGCAGTACTTC. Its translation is CAWSGHYEQYF. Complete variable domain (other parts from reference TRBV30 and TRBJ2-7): SQTIHQWPATLVQPVGSPLSLECTVEGTSNPNLYWYRQAAGRGLQLLFYSVGIGQISSEVPQNLSASRPQDRQFILSSKKLLLSDSGFYLCAWSGHYEQYFGPGTRLTVT.

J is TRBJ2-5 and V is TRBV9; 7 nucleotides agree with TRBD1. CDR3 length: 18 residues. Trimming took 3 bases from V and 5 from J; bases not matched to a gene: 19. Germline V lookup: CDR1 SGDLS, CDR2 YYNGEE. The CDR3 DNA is TGTGCCAGCAGCGAGGGGGCCTTCACGAAGGGTATGGGGGAGACCCAGTACTTC. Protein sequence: CASSEGAFTKGMGETQYF.

In DNA form, the CDR3 reads TGCGCCAGCAGCCAGGAACAGGGGAGGACTGAAGCTTTCTTT. This gives the protein CASSQEQGRTEAFF. The chain links TRBV4-3 to TRBJ1-1; 7 bases map to TRBD1. The CDR3 is 14 residues long. Germline V gives CDR1 LGHNA, CDR2 YSLEER. V dropped 3 bases and J dropped 5; count of bases not matched to a gene: 6.

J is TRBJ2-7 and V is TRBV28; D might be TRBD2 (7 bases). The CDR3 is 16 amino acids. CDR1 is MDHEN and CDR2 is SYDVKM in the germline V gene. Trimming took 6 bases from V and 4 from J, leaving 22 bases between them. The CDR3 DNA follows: TGTGCCAGCAGACTTGGCGGGGGAGGGGGAGGGTACGAGCAGTACTTC. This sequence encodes CASRLGGGGGGYEQYF.

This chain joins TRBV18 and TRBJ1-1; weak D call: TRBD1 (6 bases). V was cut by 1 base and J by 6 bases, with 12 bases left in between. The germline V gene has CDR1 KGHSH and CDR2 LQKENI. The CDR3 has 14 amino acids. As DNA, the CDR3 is TGTGCCAGCTCACCACAGACGGGACAACCTGAAGCTTTCTTT. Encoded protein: CASSPQTGQPEAFF.

CDR3 region: CASSLVHLAGLPSKLFF. In DNA form, the CDR3 reads TGTGCCAGCAGCTTAGTTCACCTAGCAGGGCTTCCTTCGAAACTGTTTTTT. V usage is TRBV7-8 and J usage is TRBJ1-4; maybe TRBD1 (5 bases). The CDR3 contains 17 residues. Germline assignment: CDR1 SGHVS and CDR2 FQNEAQ. Trimming removed 1 base from V and 11 bases from J, with 23 bases in between.

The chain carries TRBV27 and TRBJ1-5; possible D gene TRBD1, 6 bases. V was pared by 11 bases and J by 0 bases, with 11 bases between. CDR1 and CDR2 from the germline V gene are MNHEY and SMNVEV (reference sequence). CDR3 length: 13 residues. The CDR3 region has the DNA TGTGCCTACCGGGGGCATAGCAATCAGCCCCAGCATTTT. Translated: CAYRGHSNQPQHF.

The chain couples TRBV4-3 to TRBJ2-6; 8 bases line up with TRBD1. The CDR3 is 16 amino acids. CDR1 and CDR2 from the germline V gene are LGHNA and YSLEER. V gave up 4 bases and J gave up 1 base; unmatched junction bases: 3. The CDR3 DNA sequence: TGCGCCAGCAGCCGCGGACAGGGATCTGGGGCCAACGTCCTGACTTTC. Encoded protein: CASSRGQGSGANVLTF.

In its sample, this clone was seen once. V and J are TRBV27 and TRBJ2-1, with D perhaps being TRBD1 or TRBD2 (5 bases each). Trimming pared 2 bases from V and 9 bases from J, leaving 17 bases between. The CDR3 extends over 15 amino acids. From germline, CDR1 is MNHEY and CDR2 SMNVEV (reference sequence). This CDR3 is CASSLGTGPTGEQFF. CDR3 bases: TGTGCCAGCAGTTTAGGGACGGGGCCGACCGGTGAGCAGTTCTTC.

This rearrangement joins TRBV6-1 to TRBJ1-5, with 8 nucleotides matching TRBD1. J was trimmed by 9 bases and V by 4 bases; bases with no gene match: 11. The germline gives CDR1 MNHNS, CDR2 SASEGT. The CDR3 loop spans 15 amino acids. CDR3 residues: CASSALTGADGPQHF. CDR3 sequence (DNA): TGTGCCAGCAGTGCTCTGACAGGGGCGGACGGGCCCCAGCATTTT.

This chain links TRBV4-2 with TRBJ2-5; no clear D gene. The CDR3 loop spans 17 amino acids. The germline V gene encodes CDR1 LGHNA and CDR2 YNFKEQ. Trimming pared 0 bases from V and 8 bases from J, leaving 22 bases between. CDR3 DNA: TGTGCCAGCAGCCAAGATCCCCCCCTTTCCAGCGCCCCTACCCAGTACTTC. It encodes CASSQDPPLSSAPTQYF.

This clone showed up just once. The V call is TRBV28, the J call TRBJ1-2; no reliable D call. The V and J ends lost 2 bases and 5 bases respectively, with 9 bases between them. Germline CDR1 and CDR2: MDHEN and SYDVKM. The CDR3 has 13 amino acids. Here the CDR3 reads CASSLAKIYGYTF. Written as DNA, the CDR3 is TGTGCCAGCAGTTTAGCAAAGATTTATGGCTACACCTTC.

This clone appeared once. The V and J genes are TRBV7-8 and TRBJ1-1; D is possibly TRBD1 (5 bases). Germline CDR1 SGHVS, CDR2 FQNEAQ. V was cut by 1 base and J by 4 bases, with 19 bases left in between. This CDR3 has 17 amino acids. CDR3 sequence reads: CASSLDLFSRDGTEAFF. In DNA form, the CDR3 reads TGTGCCAGCAGCTTAGACCTATTTAGCCGGGACGGCACTGAAGCTTTCTTT.